The rows below give T cell receptor beta chains drawn from one sample of a study of CD8+ T cells in alopecia areata. Only in-frame clones appear in the TCRdb table, and some are missing; sequencing was by immunoSEQ multiplex PCR. In the table there are approximately 150,000 clones, 60% to 75% of which are singletons. This specimen was CD4+ T cells sorted from blood, taken at week 24, from a patient treated with tofacitinib. Receptors were obtained from a human donor with alopecia areata. CDR3s include the opening cysteine and the closing phenylalanine or tryptophan. Each record gives: CDR3 length, J gene, V gene, D gene, clone size, CDR3 protein, CDR3 DNA. D genes are given only for firm matches. Some rows mark clone size as missing; the rest say once, few, many or name a class of expanded clone.

len: 12
j_gene: TRBJ1-1
v_gene: TRBV29-1
d_gene: NA
abundance: NA
CDR3aa: CSVGRSGTEAFF
CDR3nt: TGCAGCGTTGGTCGGTCGGGCACTGAAGCTTTCTTT

len: 14
j_gene: TRBJ2-2
v_gene: TRBV2
d_gene: NA
abundance: NA
CDR3aa: CASSLRENTGELFF
CDR3nt: TGTGCCAGCAGTTTGCGGGAGAACACCGGGGAGCTGTTTTTT

len: 17
j_gene: TRBJ2-2
v_gene: TRBV30
d_gene: NA
abundance: NA
CDR3aa: CAWSTRQPVLETGELFF
CDR3nt: TGTGCCTGGAGCACACGACAGCCCGTCCTGGAAACCGGGGAGCTGTTTTTT

len: 12
j_gene: TRBJ1-1
v_gene: TRBV29-1
d_gene: NA
abundance: NA
CDR3aa: CSVVGWTTEAFF
CDR3nt: TGCAGCGTTGTAGGGTGGACCACTGAAGCTTTCTTT

len: 15
j_gene: TRBJ1-5
v_gene: TRBV2
d_gene: NA
abundance: NA
CDR3aa: CASSETWAANQPQHF
CDR3nt: TGTGCCAGCAGTGAAACCTGGGCCGCCAATCAGCCCCAGCATTTT

len: 12
j_gene: TRBJ1-5
v_gene: TRBV30
d_gene: NA
abundance: NA
CDR3aa: CAWSGLAGGKHF
CDR3nt: TGTGCCTGGAGTGGGTTGGCAGGAGGGAAGCATTTT

len: 11
j_gene: TRBJ1-1
v_gene: TRBV28
d_gene: NA
abundance: few
CDR3aa: CASTGDTEAFF
CDR3nt: TGTGCCAGCACGGGTGACACTGAAGCTTTCTTT

len: 13
j_gene: TRBJ2-7
v_gene: TRBV29-1
d_gene: NA
abundance: NA
CDR3aa: CSVIEAADYEQYF
CDR3nt: TGCAGCGTTATCGAAGCGGCAGACTACGAGCAGTACTTC

len: 13
j_gene: TRBJ1-1
v_gene: TRBV29-1
d_gene: TRBD1
abundance: NA
CDR3aa: CSVGTEKNTEAFF
CDR3nt: TGCAGCGTCGGGACAGAAAAGAACACTGAAGCTTTCTTT

len: 15
j_gene: TRBJ2-5
v_gene: TRBV29-1
d_gene: NA
abundance: NA
CDR3aa: CSVGRTGSYQETQYF
CDR3nt: TGCAGCGTTGGGAGAACAGGGTCGTACCAAGAGACCCAGTACTTC

len: 13
j_gene: TRBJ1-5
v_gene: TRBV6-5
d_gene: TRBD1
abundance: NA
CDR3aa: CASSRDRVQPQHF
CDR3nt: TGTGCCAGCAGCCGGGACAGGGTTCAGCCCCAGCATTTT

len: 13
j_gene: TRBJ1-1
v_gene: TRBV7-9
d_gene: NA
abundance: few
CDR3aa: CASSFSLSAEAFF
CDR3nt: TGTGCCAGCAGCTTCTCTCTGAGTGCTGAAGCTTTCTTT

len: 13
j_gene: TRBJ2-5
v_gene: TRBV27
d_gene: NA
abundance: NA
CDR3aa: CASRLQGSETQYF
CDR3nt: TGTGCCAGCAGACTCCAGGGAAGCGAGACCCAGTACTTC

len: 11
j_gene: TRBJ1-2
v_gene: TRBV6-5
d_gene: NA
abundance: NA
CDR3aa: CASSTRNGYTF
CDR3nt: TGTGCCAGCAGTACCAGGAATGGCTACACCTTC

len: 12
j_gene: TRBJ2-1
v_gene: TRBV29-1
d_gene: NA
abundance: NA
CDR3aa: CSVEWANNEQFF
CDR3nt: TGCAGCGTTGAATGGGCGAACAATGAGCAGTTCTTC

len: 13
j_gene: TRBJ2-7
v_gene: TRBV29-1
d_gene: NA
abundance: once
CDR3aa: CSVGTARGGEQYF
CDR3nt: TGCAGCGTCGGGACAGCCCGGGGGGGTGAGCAGTACTTC

len: 16
j_gene: TRBJ1-6
v_gene: TRBV4-2
d_gene: TRBD1
abundance: few
CDR3aa: CASSQDGQGGWSPLHF
CDR3nt: TGTGCCAGCAGCCAAGACGGACAGGGCGGTTGGTCACCCCTCCACTTT

len: 16
j_gene: TRBJ1-1
v_gene: TRBV4-1
d_gene: NA
abundance: NA
CDR3aa: CASSETRSGWDTEAFF
CDR3nt: TGCGCCAGCAGCGAGACAAGGTCCGGGTGGGACACTGAAGCTTTCTTT

len: 16
j_gene: TRBJ2-5
v_gene: TRBV7-9
d_gene: TRBD2
abundance: NA
CDR3aa: CASSNLGGGLQETQYF
CDR3nt: TGTGCCAGCAGCAACCTAGGCGGGGGTCTTCAAGAGACCCAGTACTTC

len: 13
j_gene: TRBJ1-1
v_gene: TRBV14
d_gene: NA
abundance: few
CDR3aa: CASSQERNTEAFF
CDR3nt: TGTGCCAGCAGCCAAGAGAGGAACACTGAAGCTTTCTTT

len: 16
j_gene: TRBJ2-7
v_gene: TRBV5-6
d_gene: TRBD1
abundance: few
CDR3aa: CASSPGTGINSYEQYF
CDR3nt: TGTGCCAGCAGCCCTGGGACAGGCATAAACTCCTACGAGCAGTACTTC

len: 15
j_gene: TRBJ2-5
v_gene: TRBV7-9
d_gene: NA
abundance: NA
CDR3aa: CASTMDRATQETQYF
CDR3nt: TGTGCCAGCACCATGGACAGAGCGACCCAAGAGACCCAGTACTTC

len: 15
j_gene: TRBJ1-6
v_gene: TRBV5-1
d_gene: NA
abundance: few
CDR3aa: CASSLGWRDNSPLHF
CDR3nt: TGCGCCAGCAGCTTGGGATGGCGGGATAATTCACCCCTCCACTTT

len: 13
j_gene: TRBJ1-4
v_gene: TRBV29-1
d_gene: NA
abundance: NA
CDR3aa: CSVLDSVRGKLFF
CDR3nt: TGCAGCGTTCTAGACAGCGTGAGAGGGAAACTGTTTTTT

len: 12
j_gene: TRBJ2-2
v_gene: TRBV7-2
d_gene: NA
abundance: medium-sized
CDR3aa: CASSSDTGELFF
CDR3nt: TGTGCCAGCAGCTCCGATACCGGGGAGCTGTTTTTT

len: 14
j_gene: TRBJ2-3
v_gene: TRBV6-5
d_gene: NA
abundance: NA
CDR3aa: CASSYSGGLDTQYF
CDR3nt: TGTGCCAGCAGTTACTCGGGGGGCCTAGATACGCAGTATTTT

len: 12
j_gene: TRBJ2-1
v_gene: TRBV27
d_gene: NA
abundance: NA
CDR3aa: CASRSAAYEQFF
CDR3nt: TGTGCCAGCCGCTCGGCCGCCTATGAGCAGTTCTTC

len: 14
j_gene: TRBJ2-7
v_gene: TRBV5-1
d_gene: NA
abundance: few
CDR3aa: CASSARGPAYEQYF
CDR3nt: TGCGCCAGCAGCGCACGGGGGCCAGCCTACGAGCAGTACTTC

len: 13
j_gene: TRBJ2-4
v_gene: TRBV23-1
d_gene: NA
abundance: NA
CDR3aa: CASSQTSPNIQYF
CDR3nt: TGCGCCAGCAGTCAGACCTCCCCTAACATTCAGTACTTC

len: 12
j_gene: TRBJ1-2
v_gene: TRBV10-3
d_gene: TRBD1
abundance: few
CDR3aa: CATTGTGVGYTF
CDR3nt: TGTGCCACGACCGGGACAGGGGTTGGCTACACCTTC

len: 15
j_gene: TRBJ1-1
v_gene: TRBV4-1
d_gene: TRBD1
abundance: few
CDR3aa: CASSHTLQGLGEAFF
CDR3nt: TGCGCCAGCAGCCACACTCTACAGGGGCTGGGGGAAGCTTTCTTT

len: 15
j_gene: TRBJ1-1
v_gene: TRBV4-1
d_gene: NA
abundance: NA
CDR3aa: CASSQYPRQNTEAFF
CDR3nt: TGCGCCAGCAGCCAATACCCCAGGCAGAACACTGAAGCTTTCTTT

len: 13
j_gene: TRBJ2-3
v_gene: TRBV6-4
d_gene: NA
abundance: NA
CDR3aa: CASSSERGDTQYF
CDR3nt: TGTGCCAGCAGTTCAGAGAGGGGAGATACGCAGTATTTT

len: 10
j_gene: TRBJ2-1
v_gene: TRBV7-9
d_gene: NA
abundance: NA
CDR3aa: CASSLYEQFF
CDR3nt: TGTGCCAGCAGCCTTTATGAGCAGTTCTTC

len: 15
j_gene: TRBJ2-5
v_gene: TRBV25-1
d_gene: NA
abundance: NA
CDR3aa: CASSEYRAQGETQYF
CDR3nt: TGTGCCAGCAGTGAATACAGGGCCCAGGGAGAGACCCAGTACTTC

len: 16
j_gene: TRBJ1-5
v_gene: TRBV2
d_gene: TRBD1
abundance: NA
CDR3aa: CASSDARNRGAQPQHF
CDR3nt: TGTGCCAGCAGTGACGCCCGTAACAGGGGAGCTCAGCCCCAGCATTTT

len: 13
j_gene: TRBJ2-3
v_gene: TRBV29-1
d_gene: NA
abundance: NA
CDR3aa: CSGSVSSTDTQYF
CDR3nt: TGCAGCGGTAGTGTTTCTAGCACAGATACGCAGTATTTT

len: 13
j_gene: TRBJ1-1
v_gene: TRBV30
d_gene: NA
abundance: NA
CDR3aa: CAWGRGGVTEAFF
CDR3nt: TGTGCCTGGGGCCGGGGAGGGGTAACTGAAGCTTTCTTT